This TCR beta chain was found in a study of identical twins. This clonotype has a handful of counts. Trimming removed 5 bases at V and 3 bases at J, with 14 bases between. This CDR3 region has 15 residues. Germline V CDR1 and CDR2: SEHNR, FQNEAQ (reference sequence). One entry per CDR3 protein, called by TCRdb with MiXCR from the 5' RACE reads. The sample carries roughly 690,000 distinct CDR3 sequences, 21% recorded once. The data also belong to a second study, concerning T cells expressing NK-cell markers.

The TCR originated in a woman in her late teens or twenties in good health. The V and J genes are TRBV7-9 and TRBJ2-1; D unresolved. Specimen: PBMCs. The CDR3: CASSPPARSYNEQFF. DNA of the CDR3: TGTGCCAGCAGCCCCCCAGCCCGGAGCTACAATGAGCAGTTCTTC. Based on the CDR3 plus reference TRBV7-9 and TRBJ2-1, the full variable domain is DTGVSQNPRHKITKRGQNVTFRCDPISEHNRLYWYRQTLGQGPEFLTYFQNEAQLEKSRLLSDRFSAERPKGSFSTLEIQRTEQGDSAMYLCASSPPARSYNEQFFGPGTRLTVL.